The 20 T cell receptor beta chains in this list originate from one sample, sequenced in a study of shared clonotypes between healthy human individuals. Some clones are missing from TCRdb's copy, which holds only in-frame ones; the method was immunoSEQ multiplex PCR. Among 650,000 to 700,000 clones listed, about 90% were seen once. The specimen was memory CD8+ T cells from PBMCs. The subset was: CD45RO+ cells pooled with CCR7-negative TemRA cells. All receptors derive from a man in his late teens or twenties in good health. Some clones in this sample may be carry-over from other donors' samples.

V usage is TRBV6-1 and J usage is TRBJ1-1; D might be TRBD1 (5 bases). Per the germline V gene, CDR1 is MNHNS and CDR2 is SASEGT. The CDR3 loop spans 14 amino acids. Between the trimmed V and J ends, which lost 3 bases and 4 bases, there was a span of 12 bases. The CDR3 coding sequence is TGTGCCAGCAGTGATGGGGGTGCGACCACTGAAGCTTTCTTT. Its translation: CASSDGGATTEAFF.

Written as DNA, the CDR3 is TGTGCCAGCAGCCAGGACCGGAGCGGGGAGCAGTTCTTC. Translated, it gives CASSQDRSGEQFF. The chain recombines TRBV7-6 with TRBJ2-1; possible D gene TRBD2, 6 bases. Germline lookup yields CDR1 SGHVS and CDR2 FNYEAQ. The CDR3 is 13 residues long. Trimming left V 5 bases short and J 10 bases short, with 15 bases between.

The chain employs TRBV19 and TRBJ2-7; no clear D. CDR1 is LNHDA and CDR2 is SQIVND in the germline V gene (reference sequence). The CDR3 contains 13 residues. V shed 5 bases and J shed 0 bases, with 8 bases lying between them. CDR3 protein: CASSWDSSYEQYF. CDR3 sequence (DNA): TGTGCCAGTAGTTGGGATAGCTCCTACGAGCAGTACTTC.

The V call is TRBV27, the J call TRBJ1-2; tentatively, D is TRBD1 (5 bases). V lost 0 bases and J 0 bases, leaving 11 bases between the germline ends. The germline gives CDR1 MNHEY, CDR2 SMNVEV (reference sequence). The CDR3 length is 16 residues. The CDR3 sequence is CASSLSAGQTNYGYTF. DNA of the CDR3: TGTGCCAGCAGTTTATCGGCAGGGCAGACTAACTATGGCTACACCTTC.

V and J are TRBV27 and TRBJ1-5, with a weak D call TRBD1 (5 bases). Trimming pared 3 bases from V and 4 bases from J, leaving 13 bases between. This CDR3 is built from 15 residues. The germline gives CDR1 MNHEY, CDR2 SMNVEV (reference sequence). Written as DNA, the CDR3 is TGTGCCAGCAGTTTCTCGGGGGGTGGGAATCAGCCCCAGCATTTT. This encodes CASSFSGGGNQPQHF.

The chain combines TRBV28 with TRBJ1-4; 9 nucleotides agree with TRBD1. CDR3 length: 16 amino acids. V lost 6 bases and J lost 4; bases outside the gene matches: 9. Germline V gives CDR1 MDHEN, CDR2 SYDVKM. CDR3 nucleotides: TGTGCCAGCAGATTGGGTTTGGGACAGGGTAATGAAAAACTGTTTTTT. Its translation: CASRLGLGQGNEKLFF.

This clone came up once. V gene TRBV27 combines with J gene TRBJ2-1; weak D call: TRBD1 (5 bases). Germline assignment: CDR1 MNHEY and CDR2 SMNVEV (reference sequence). There are 14 residues in the CDR3. Trimming shortened V by 3 bases and J by 8 bases, and 14 bases separated the two germline ends. CDR3 nucleotide sequence: TGTGCCAGCAGTTTCAGACCAAGGGGTGATGAGCAGTTCTTC. Translation gives CASSFRPRGDEQFF.

The rearrangement uses TRBV27 and TRBJ2-7, with 7 bases lining up with TRBD1. J gave up 6 bases and V 6 bases, and 5 bases lay outside the gene matches. Germline CDR1 and CDR2: MNHEY and SMNVEV (reference sequence). This CDR3 is built from 12 residues. The CDR3 region has the DNA TGTGCCAGCAGGAGACAGGGCGGCGAGCAGTACTTC. Translating gives CASRRQGGEQYF.

The chain has TRBV7-9 and TRBJ2-7; a possible D gene is TRBD2 (5 bases). The germline V and J ends were trimmed by 4 bases and 2 bases, with 18 bases remaining between them. The CDR3 runs to 16 residues. Germline loops: CDR1 SEHNR, CDR2 FQNEAQ (reference sequence). The CDR3 sequence: CASSSRVSGRTYEQYF. CDR3 DNA sequence: TGTGCCAGCAGCTCTCGGGTGAGCGGACGTACCTACGAGCAGTACTTC.

The CDR3 loop is CASSIEAGGPLYGYTF. The DNA of the CDR3 is TGTGCCAGCAGTATAGAGGCAGGGGGGCCCCTCTATGGCTACACCTTC. This sequence joins TRBV27 and TRBJ1-2; 7 positions agree with TRBD1. The V gene end was trimmed by 5 bases and the J gene end by 4 bases; junction bases not matched to a gene: 13. CDR1 is MNHEY and CDR2 is SMNVEV in the germline V gene (reference sequence). The CDR3 sequence is 16 residues long.

The CDR3 DNA is TGCAGCGTTGAGGACCCATCGGGGCTAGCTGGTGAGACCCAGTACTTC. This gives the protein CSVEDPSGLAGETQYF. The J gene is TRBJ2-5, the V gene TRBV29-1; TRBD1 or TRBD2 may be the D gene (5 bases each). This CDR3 has 16 residues. Germline V gene lookup returns CDR1 SQVTM and CDR2 ANQGSEA. Deletions cut 3 bases from V and 5 bases from J, with 22 bases between.

This chain links TRBV27 with TRBJ2-3, with TRBD1 as a possible D gene (6 bases). The CDR3 length is 15 residues. Germline V gene sequence: CDR1 MNHEY, CDR2 SMNVEV (reference sequence). Trimming stripped 4 bases from V and 2 bases from J, with 13 bases between. The CDR3 nucleotides are TGTGCCAGCAGTTCTTCAGGGGTTAACACAGATACGCAGTATTTT. Protein product: CASSSSGVNTDTQYF.

The gene calls are TRBV7-6 and TRBJ1-4, with D unresolved. Trimming left V 1 base short and J 6 bases short, with 12 bases between. Per the germline V gene, CDR1 is SGHVS and CDR2 is FNYEAQ. This CDR3 region has 15 residues. The CDR3 DNA sequence: TGTGCCAGCAGCTTAGGTTCCTGGGTAGATGAAAAACTGTTTTTT. It yields the protein CASSLGSWVDEKLFF.

V and J are TRBV6-5 and TRBJ2-7, with 8 bases matching TRBD1. V was clipped by 2 bases and J by 3 bases; unmatched bases: 3. CDR1 is MNHEY and CDR2 is SVGAGI in the germline V gene. This CDR3 spans 14 amino acids. Here the CDR3 reads CASSYHDRGYEQYF. The CDR3 DNA reads TGTGCCAGCAGTTACCACGACAGGGGCTACGAGCAGTACTTC.

The chain carries TRBV19 and TRBJ2-1, with D maybe TRBD2 (5 bases). The length of the CDR3 is 15 residues. The V gene lost 3 bases and the J gene lost 8 bases, with 17 bases spanning the gap. Germline V gene data show CDR1 as LNHDA and CDR2 as SQIVND (reference sequence). CDR3 nucleotides: TGTGCCAGTAGTATGGGTGGCACCAACGGGGATGAGCAGTTCTTC. This gives the protein CASSMGGTNGDEQFF.

The chain is built from TRBV5-4 and TRBJ1-1, with 8 positions matching TRBD1. Germline loops: CDR1 SGHNT, CDR2 YYREEE (reference sequence). With 5 bases clipped from V and 5 bases from J, the junction kept 8 bases outside the gene matches. This CDR3 spans 14 amino acids. The CDR3 sequence is CASSPNRGLTEAFF. The CDR3 DNA reads as TGTGCCAGCAGTCCGAACAGGGGGTTGACTGAAGCTTTCTTT.

V gene TRBV7-8 combines with J gene TRBJ2-1; perhaps TRBD2 as D (5 bases). The CDR3 runs 14 residues. Germline CDR1 SGHVS, CDR2 FQNEAQ. Trimming removed 1 base at V and 1 base at J, with 5 bases between. CDR3 residues: CASSLGRSYNEQFF. The CDR3 DNA sequence: TGTGCCAGCAGCTTAGGGAGGTCCTACAATGAGCAGTTCTTC.

The chain is built from TRBV15 and TRBJ1-5; a weak D match, TRBD1 (5 bases). The germline V and J ends were trimmed by 2 bases and 0 bases, with 14 bases remaining between them. Germline V gives CDR1 LNHNV, CDR2 YYDKDF (reference sequence). The CDR3 loop spans 17 amino acids. The CDR3: CATSRNPGGYSNQPQHF. DNA of the CDR3: TGTGCCACCAGCAGAAATCCCGGGGGGTATAGCAATCAGCCCCAGCATTTT.

As regards this clone: Other DNA sequences in the same sample also yield this CDR3. This sequence joins TRBV19 and TRBJ2-7, with TRBD2 matching 7 bases. This CDR3 is built from 14 residues. J gave up 0 bases and V 3 bases, and 2 bases lay outside the gene matches. CDR1 is LNHDA, CDR2 SQIVND, per germline (reference sequence). As DNA, the CDR3 is TGTGCCAGTAGTATCGGCGGGAGCTCCTACGAGCAGTACTTC. This codes for CASSIGGSSYEQYF.

V usage is TRBV4-3 and J usage is TRBJ1-5, with unresolved D. Looked up from germline, CDR1 is LGHNA and CDR2 is YSLEER. Deletions cut 1 base from V and 6 bases from J, with 7 bases between. This CDR3 spans 13 amino acids. In DNA, the CDR3 is TGCGCCAGCAGCCAAGGATATGGTCAGCCCCAGCATTTT. It translates to CASSQGYGQPQHF.